This T cell receptor beta chain was sequenced for a study of blood T cells in healthy people across ages. As regards this clonotype: Compared with germline, one end of the junction differs, possibly owing to a read error.

The CDR3 spans 14 residues. Then a second PCR, running roughly 7 to 11 cycles, was carried out with a sample-barcoded 5' primer and a J-beta primer mix. Each of the samples gave a minimum of 3 million paired-end reads that contained CDR3. Each CDR3 protein is one row after TCRdb ran MiXCR on the 5' RACE reads. This sample has 1.5 million or so distinct CDR3 sequences, with 42% found just once. This receptor was obtained from a young woman in good health. The sequenced sample consisted of blood. This rearrangement joins TRBV12-3 or TRBV12-4 to TRBJ2-5; D may match TRBD1 or TRBD2 (5 bases each). The CDR3 DNA follows: TGTGCCAGCAGTGTAGCGCTCAGGGCGGAGACCCAGTACTTC. It yields the protein CASSVALRAETQYF.